This T cell receptor (beta chain) emerged from a study of cytomegalovirus exposure and HLA in healthy donors. For the study at large: Early release data held roughly 90 million unique TCRs from HLA-typed donors. Notes on the study in general: Cytomegalovirus-associated TCR beta chains were listed, numbering 150 to 200. In an earlier analysis, productive rearrangement rates for most beta V segments clustered near 90% or 30%.

The study ran its PCR with 60 Vbeta and 13 Jbeta primers. Produced via immunoSEQ multiplex PCR; TCRdb's table is partial and in-frame only. The repertoire holds over 150,000 clones, with around 81% as singletons. A remark on this clone: Its antigen is as yet unknown.

This clonotype was obtained from a woman aged 45-59 years in good health and CMV-seronegative. The specimen sequenced was PBMCs.

CDR3 sequence: CASSLEPGQGEQFF. CDR3 DNA: TGCGCCAGCAGCTTGGAACCGGGACAGGGGGAGCAGTTCTTC. V gene TRBV5-1 combines with J gene TRBJ2-1; 10 bases are a match to TRBD1. V lost 0 bases, J lost 10 bases, and 4 bases stayed unmatched. This CDR3 is built from 14 residues. Germline V gene lookup returns CDR1 SGHRS and CDR2 YFSETQ.